A single sample gave rise to the 19 T cell receptor beta chains below, sequenced in a study of T cells in Graves' hyperthyroidism and ophthalmopathy. Amplification targeted TCR beta CDR3 regions from RNA transcripts. With the HTBI primer set, the TCR CDR3 went through a first round of RT-PCR. MiXCR was run by TCRdb on the multiplex PCR reads, yielding one entry per CDR3 protein. The sample has approximately 270,000 distinct CDR3 sequences; roughly 15% are singletons. Source material: blood. Every receptor here comes from a woman aged 35 to 49 with Graves' hyperthyroidism that later progressed to Graves' ophthalmopathy.

Ten or more counts support this clonotype. The V call is TRBV20-1, the J call TRBJ2-1, with D possibly called TRBD1 or TRBD2 (5 bases each). Trimming took off 0 bases at V and 6 bases at J, with 15 bases between the two ends. Germline V gives CDR1 DFQATT, CDR2 SNEGSKA (reference sequence). The CDR3 is 15 residues long. This CDR3 reads CSARDLGTIGNEQFF. For the CDR3, the DNA is TGCAGTGCTAGAGATTTGGGGACGATCGGCAATGAGCAGTTCTTC.

The chain recombines TRBV2 with TRBJ1-2, with no clear D. Germline V CDR1 and CDR2: SNHLY, FYNNEI. The CDR3 spans 9 residues. V was pared by 11 bases and J by 8 bases, with 9 bases between. The CDR3: CASRRGYTF. The CDR3 bases are TGTGCCTCCCGGAGAGGCTACACCTTC.

In its sample, this clonotype was seen many times. The chain employs TRBV18 and TRBJ2-3, with D hard to call. V was shortened by 4 bases and J by 0 bases, with 8 bases between the two germline ends. The CDR3 contains 14 residues. Per germline, CDR1 KGHSH and CDR2 LQKENI. The CDR3 DNA reads TGTGCCAGCTCACAAGCTACCAGCACAGATACGCAGTATTTT. It translates to CASSQATSTDTQYF.

The sample holds many counts of this clonotype. The chain is built from TRBV13 and TRBJ2-1, with D uncertain. The ends were cut back, 7 bases at V and 0 bases at J, with 10 bases in the middle. CDR3 length: 14 residues. Germline V gives CDR1 PRHDT, CDR2 FYEKMQ (reference sequence). This CDR3 reads CASTYRSSYNEQFF. The CDR3 DNA is TGTGCCAGCACTTACCGGAGCTCCTACAATGAGCAGTTCTTC.

The gene calls are TRBV28 and TRBJ1-1; TRBD1 matches at 8 bases. CDR1 and CDR2 (germline): MDHEN, SYDVKM. After removal of 4 bases from V and 4 bases from J, the junction contained 5 bases not matched to a gene. The CDR3 extends over 14 amino acids. CDR3 in amino acids: CASSSGGLGTEAFF. CDR3 coding DNA: TGTGCCAGCAGTTCAGGGGGCTTGGGCACTGAAGCTTTCTTT.

This clonotype showed up many times. The chain employs TRBV28 and TRBJ1-2; D not certain. Trimming removed 9 bases at V and 4 bases at J, with 15 bases between. The CDR3 covers 13 residues. Looked up from germline, CDR1 is MDHEN and CDR2 is SYDVKM. DNA for the CDR3: TGTGCCAGTTTAGAGGTGGGAAGCTATGGCTACACCTTC. The encoded protein is CASLEVGSYGYTF.

This clonotype was detected many times. V gene TRBV11-2 combines with J gene TRBJ1-2; D is unresolved. The germline gives CDR1 SGHAT, CDR2 FQNNGV. This CDR3 has 14 amino acids. V lost 1 base, J lost 6 bases, and 12 bases lay in between. The CDR3 nucleotides are TGTGCCAGCAGCTTAGCTGTCAGCACTCATGGCTACACCTTC. Its protein product is CASSLAVSTHGYTF.

The CDR3 is CASSLAGGTSGRAGEQFF. The CDR3 nucleotides are TGTGCCAGCAGCTTAGCGGGGGGGACTAGCGGGAGGGCAGGGGAGCAGTTCTTC. The chain recombines TRBV7-6 with TRBJ2-1; 16 bases align to TRBD2. V was pared by 0 bases and J by 10 bases, with 9 bases of the junction left unmatched. Per germline, CDR1 SGHVS and CDR2 FNYEAQ. This CDR3 has 18 amino acids.

This clonotype has just a few counts. CDR3 DNA: TGTGCCAGCAGTTTGGGCTCCGGGACAGGGCCCGAAAAACTGTTTTTT. This gives the protein CASSLGSGTGPEKLFF. The genes are TRBV28 and TRBJ1-4; 9 bases match TRBD1. Trimming took 3 bases from V and 8 from J; bases not matched to a gene: 10. Germline V lookup: CDR1 MDHEN, CDR2 SYDVKM. This CDR3 region has 16 residues.

Worth noting for this clonotype: This may be a read error: a much more frequent sequence differs by one nucleotide. The J gene is TRBJ1-2, the V gene TRBV28; D is uncertain. The CDR3 spans 13 residues. Germline V CDR1 and CDR2: MDHEN, SYDVKM. V was shortened by 8 bases and J by 4 bases, with 14 bases between the two germline ends. The chain's CDR3 is CASQELTIYGYTF. CDR3 DNA sequence: TGTGCCAGCCAGGAGCTTACTATCTATGGCTACACCTTC.

The chain joins TRBV19 to TRBJ2-6; possibly TRBD2 for D (6 bases). V was trimmed by 6 bases and J by 2 bases, leaving 11 bases between them. Germline CDR1 and CDR2: LNHDA and SQIVND (reference sequence). This CDR3 contains 15 residues. The chain's CDR3 is CASRSAGTGANVLTF. In DNA form, the CDR3 reads TGTGCCAGTAGGTCGGCGGGGACTGGGGCCAACGTCCTGACTTTC. Filled out from reference TRBV19 and TRBJ2-6, the complete variable domain reads DGGITQSPKYLFRKEGQNVTLSCEQNLNHDAMYWYRQDPGQGLRLIYYSQIVNDFQKGDIAEGYSVSREKKESFPLTVTSAQKNPTAFYLCASRSAGTGANVLTFGAGSRLTVL.

This chain joins TRBV12-3 or TRBV12-4 and TRBJ1-1; 8 bases are a match to TRBD1. The CDR3 is 14 amino acids. V lost 5 bases and J lost 1; bases outside the gene matches: 3. CDR3: CASSQGQENTEAFF. For the CDR3, the DNA is TGTGCCAGCAGTCAGGGACAGGAGAACACTGAAGCTTTCTTT.

This clonotype showed up many times. The J gene is TRBJ2-1, the V gene TRBV7-2, with 11 bases that match TRBD2. The CDR3 covers 15 residues. With 5 bases clipped from V and 6 bases from J, the junction kept 6 bases outside the gene matches. Looked up from germline, CDR1 is SGHTA and CDR2 is FQGNSA. CDR3 in amino acids: CASSPELAGANEQFF. CDR3 DNA: TGTGCCAGCAGCCCAGAACTAGCGGGAGCCAATGAGCAGTTCTTC.

This clonotype was counted many times. The V gene is TRBV15, the J gene TRBJ2-3; no reliable D call. Trimming shortened V by 5 bases and J by 2 bases, and 14 bases separated the two germline ends. Looked up from germline, CDR1 is LNHNV and CDR2 is YYDKDF (reference sequence). The CDR3 extends over 15 amino acids. CDR3 coding DNA: TGTGCCACCAGCGAGCATGTCGGCGCCACAGATACGCAGTATTTT. The encoded protein is CATSEHVGATDTQYF.

This clonotype was counted ten times or more. J is TRBJ1-4 and V is TRBV20-1; D unresolved. The germline V gene has CDR1 DFQATT and CDR2 SNEGSKA (reference sequence). This CDR3 has 12 amino acids. V shed 0 bases and J shed 6 bases, with 5 bases lying between them. Here the CDR3 DNA reads TGCAGTGCTAGAGAAAGCTATGAAAAACTGTTTTTT. It encodes CSARESYEKLFF.

At least ten counts were recorded for this clonotype. The rearrangement links TRBV7-2 to TRBJ2-7; 8 bases match TRBD2. Germline CDR1 and CDR2: SGHTA and FQGNSA. V shed 3 bases and J 6 bases; nucleotides not matched to a gene: 7. The CDR3 consists of 14 residues. CDR3 amino acids: CASSFSSGSPEQYF. The CDR3 nucleotides are TGTGCCAGCAGCTTTTCAAGCGGGAGTCCCGAGCAGTACTTC.

This clonotype was found many times. This chain uses TRBV7-8 with TRBJ1-5; possible D gene TRBD1, 5 bases. The CDR3 totals 17 residues. V gave up 3 bases and J gave up 4 bases, with 19 bases separating them. The germline V gene has CDR1 SGHVS and CDR2 FQNEAQ. The DNA of the CDR3 is TGTGCCAGCAGCTTGGGACGGGGTGGTTCGGGAAATCAGCCCCAGCATTTT. It encodes CASSLGRGGSGNQPQHF.

CDR3 DNA sequence: TGTGCCAGTAGTCTCCTGCAGCGGACTGAAGCTTTCTTT. Encoded protein: CASSLLQRTEAFF. This chain uses TRBV19 with TRBJ1-1; the D is unclear. Trimming stripped 5 bases from V and 5 bases from J, with 12 bases between. The CDR3 loop spans 13 amino acids. Germline assignment: CDR1 LNHDA and CDR2 SQIVND (reference sequence).

There are many counts of this clonotype. This chain uses TRBV18 with TRBJ2-5; D may be TRBD2 (6 bases). Germline V lookup: CDR1 KGHSH, CDR2 LQKENI. This CDR3 spans 15 amino acids. The V gene lost 2 bases and the J gene lost 3 bases, with 13 bases spanning the gap. DNA of the CDR3: TGTGCCAGCTCACCAAGAAACCAGCGGGAAGAGACCCAGTACTTC. This translates into CASSPRNQREETQYF.